Below are 7 T cell receptor beta chains sequenced from a single sample in a study of blood T cell repertoires in COVID-19 (dated by TCRdb to between 2020 and 2021). Preparation of the library involved the immunoSEQ multiplex PCR assay. Drawn from immuneACCESS, this table holds only the in-frame rearrangements with V and J called that TCRdb kept. Clones are partly lost; checked studies trace under half to an unresolved V gene and leave the rest unexplained. The sample has fewer than 250,000 clones on record, approximately 84% of them singletons. The ten largest make up around 7.3% of the sample. Material for sequencing was peripheral blood. The receptors were gathered from a woman in her fifties or sixties with active or convalescent COVID-19.

V and J are TRBV7-9 and TRBJ1-2, with TRBD1 matching 10 bases. The CDR3 spans 15 residues. With 4 bases clipped from V and 4 bases from J, the junction kept 6 bases outside the gene matches. CDR1 is SEHNR and CDR2 is FQNEAQ in the germline V gene (reference sequence). The CDR3 here is CASSSRQGAGYGYTF. The DNA of the CDR3 is TGTGCCAGCAGCTCACGACAGGGGGCGGGCTATGGCTACACCTTC.

The rearrangement joins TRBV20-1 to TRBJ2-7; the match to TRBD1 covers 9 bases. This CDR3 has 14 residues. CDR1 and CDR2 from the germline V gene are DFQATT and SNEGSKA (reference sequence). The V gene end was trimmed by 3 bases and the J gene end by 2 bases; junction bases not matched to a gene: 5. The CDR3 loop reads CSASPGQGAYEQYF. The CDR3 DNA follows: TGCAGTGCTAGTCCGGGACAGGGAGCCTACGAGCAGTACTTC.

This rearrangement joins TRBV5-1 to TRBJ1-5; D unclear. The CDR3 length is 15 residues. Germline assignment: CDR1 SGHRS and CDR2 YFSETQ. The ends were cut back, 0 bases at V and 2 bases at J, with 9 bases in the middle. CDR3 nucleotides: TGCGCCAGCAGCTTGGACGCCCGAGGCAATCAGCCCCAGCATTTT. Its protein is CASSLDARGNQPQHF.

The chain couples TRBV24-1 to TRBJ1-3, with D possibly TRBD1 on 6 matching bases. The CDR3 consists of 15 residues. V was trimmed by 2 bases and J by 3 bases, leaving 10 bases between them. Germline CDR1 is KGHDR and CDR2 is SFDVKD. The CDR3, as DNA: TGTGCCACCAGTGATTCCAAGGGGGTTGGAAACACCATATATTTT. Translation: CATSDSKGVGNTIYF.

The gene calls are TRBV7-9 and TRBJ2-5, with TRBD1 identical over 7 bases. V lost 3 bases, J lost 1 base, and 2 bases stayed unmatched. Per germline, CDR1 SEHNR and CDR2 FQNEAQ (reference sequence). The CDR3 has 14 amino acids. The CDR3 DNA follows: TGTGCCAGCAGCTTTTCAGGGGGCCAAGAGACCCAGTACTTC. Translating gives CASSFSGGQETQYF.

CDR3 sequence: CASSQTGSYGYTF. DNA of the CDR3: TGTGCCAGCAGCCAGACAGGGAGCTATGGCTACACCTTC. The chain joins TRBV28 to TRBJ1-2; 7 bases align to TRBD1. The J segment lost 4 bases and the V segment lost 6 bases, leaving 5 bases of the junction unmatched. The germline CDR1 and CDR2 sequences are MDHEN and SYDVKM. CDR3 size: 13 residues.

V and J are TRBV12-3 or TRBV12-4 and TRBJ1-2; D might be TRBD1 (6 bases). The CDR3 length is 12 residues. V was trimmed by 4 bases and J by 7 bases, leaving 10 bases between them. CDR3 protein: CASSSRGRGYTF. The CDR3 coding sequence is TGTGCCAGCAGTTCCAGGGGTCGTGGCTACACCTTC.